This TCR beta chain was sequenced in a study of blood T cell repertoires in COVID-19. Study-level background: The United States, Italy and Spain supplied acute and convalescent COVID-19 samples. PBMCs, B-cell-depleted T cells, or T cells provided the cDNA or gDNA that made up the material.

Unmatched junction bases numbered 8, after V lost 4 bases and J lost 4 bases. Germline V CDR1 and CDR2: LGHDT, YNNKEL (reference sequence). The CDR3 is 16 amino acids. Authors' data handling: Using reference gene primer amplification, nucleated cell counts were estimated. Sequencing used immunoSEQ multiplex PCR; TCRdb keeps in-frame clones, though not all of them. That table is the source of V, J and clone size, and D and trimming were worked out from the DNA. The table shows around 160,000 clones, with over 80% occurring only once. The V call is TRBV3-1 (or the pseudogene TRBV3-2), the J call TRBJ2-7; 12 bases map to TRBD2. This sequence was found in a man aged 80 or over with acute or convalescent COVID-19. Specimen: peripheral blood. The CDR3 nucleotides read TGTGCCAGCAGCCGCGGACTAGCGGGAAACGGGTACGAGCAGTACTTC. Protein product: CASSRGLAGNGYEQYF.